The 8 T cell receptor beta chains listed next were all sequenced from one sample in a study of cytomegalovirus exposure and HLA in healthy donors. PCR employed 60 Vbeta and 13 Jbeta primers. Assay used: immunoSEQ multiplex PCR; TCRdb lists only in-frame clones, some missing. Of roughly 150,000 clones listed, roughly 82% were seen once; the top ten hold 5.7%. Sample: PBMCs. The origin of the receptors is a man younger than 40 in good health and CMV-seropositive.

About this clone itself: The same CDR3 is also encoded by other DNA sequences in this sample. The rearrangement uses TRBV7-2 and TRBJ2-5, with 10 nucleotides matching TRBD2. Per germline, CDR1 SGHTA and CDR2 FQGNSA. J was trimmed by 1 base and V by 4 bases; bases with no gene match: 9. The CDR3 has 17 residues. Written as DNA, the CDR3 is TGTGCCAGCAGCTCAGCATCAGCGGGAGGGTCCCAAGAGACCCAGTACTTC. It is translated as CASSSASAGGSQETQYF.

The chain combines TRBV2 with TRBJ1-3; D gene unclear. Germline CDR1 SNHLY, CDR2 FYNNEI. Trimming pared 2 bases from V and 1 base from J, leaving 6 bases between. The CDR3 sequence is 14 residues long. The DNA of the CDR3 is TGTGCCAGCAGTGAAATCCGGTCTGGAAACACCATATATTTT. Its translation is CASSEIRSGNTIYF.

This clone showed up just once. The V and J genes are TRBV28 and TRBJ1-2; maybe TRBD1 (6 bases). The CDR3 extends over 15 amino acids. V was shortened by 4 bases and J by 4 bases, with 16 bases between the two germline ends. Germline V gives CDR1 MDHEN, CDR2 SYDVKM. CDR3 coding DNA: TGTGCCAGCAGTTCCGAGGGGAGGGGGACCTATGGCTACACCTTC. It is translated as CASSSEGRGTYGYTF.

In its sample, this clone was seen a few times. This sequence joins TRBV5-1 and TRBJ2-7; 9 bases match TRBD1. The V segment lost 3 bases and the J segment 5 bases; nucleotides outside the gene matches: 3. The CDR3 runs 13 residues. Germline loops: CDR1 SGHRS, CDR2 YFSETQ. The CDR3 protein is CASSSDRGHEQYF. CDR3 bases: TGCGCCAGCAGCTCGGACAGGGGACACGAGCAGTACTTC.

The chain recombines TRBV6-5 with TRBJ2-4; 10 nucleotides align to TRBD1. Unmatched junction bases numbered 5, after V lost 6 bases and J lost 6 bases. This CDR3 contains 14 residues. Germline CDR1 MNHEY, CDR2 SVGAGI. In DNA form, the CDR3 reads TGTGCCAGCAGGGTAGACAGGGGGCCAAACATTCAGTACTTC. Its protein product is CASRVDRGPNIQYF.

This rearrangement joins TRBV4-1 to TRBJ2-7; perhaps TRBD1 as D (5 bases). Looked up from germline, CDR1 is MGHRA and CDR2 is YSYEKL. This CDR3 has 13 residues. Deletions cut 0 bases from V and 2 bases from J, with 5 bases between. The CDR3 region has the DNA TGCGCCAGCAGCCAAGACAGGGCCTACGAGCAGTACTTC. This gives the protein CASSQDRAYEQYF.

The genes are TRBV2 and TRBJ2-6; 7 nucleotides match TRBD1. Germline loops: CDR1 SNHLY, CDR2 FYNNEI. Trimming removed 3 bases from V and 2 bases from J; junction bases left unmatched: 4. CDR3 length: 16 residues. The CDR3 nucleotides are TGTGCCAGCAGTGAGAGAGGACAGGCTGGGGCCAACGTCCTGACTTTC. Protein product: CASSERGQAGANVLTF.

The chain couples TRBV6-4 to TRBJ2-6; 8 positions agree with TRBD1. CDR1 and CDR2 (germline): MRHNA, SNTAGT. J gave up 2 bases and V 4 bases, and 4 bases lay outside the gene matches. This CDR3 is 16 amino acids long. CDR3 nucleotide sequence: TGTGCCAGCAGTGCGGACAGGGAGACTGGGGCCAACGTCCTGACTTTC. Translated, it gives CASSADRETGANVLTF.